This TCR beta chain was retrieved from a study of T cell clonotyping in hematopoietic cell transplantation. About the study: Pretransplant recipient samples were taken after cytoreduction.

Sequencing was performed with immunoSEQ multiplex PCR; in TCRdb, only in-frame clones are kept and a portion is missing. Of some 28,000 clones detected, 82% appear once; the ten largest clones hold around 1.9%. Study-level points and caveats: At the given depth, recipient repertoires were over 95% de novo clonotypes. Higher Inverse Simpson Index values in graft donor and pretransplant recipient predicted broader posttransplant TCR diversity. Recipient TCR diversity dropped after transplant; expanded clonotypes rose from day 30 to 180.

Comments on this clone: Its antigen is not identified. An end of the junction differs from the germline gene, which may be a read error.

As to time point: recipient sample about 28 days before transplant, after cytoreduction. The CDR3 runs to 10 residues. Germline V gives CDR1 MNHEY, CDR2 SMNVEV (reference sequence). The sequence derives from a man in his forties with acute myeloid leukemia. Some clones in this sample may be carry-over from other donors' samples. The V and J genes are TRBV27 and TRBJ2-7, with D possibly being TRBD1 or TRBD2 (5 bases each). The sample consisted of peripheral blood mononuclear cells, taken before stem cell transplant. The CDR3 DNA sequence: TGTGCCAGCAGCTGGGGGACCGGGCGATTC. Residues: CASSWGTGRF.